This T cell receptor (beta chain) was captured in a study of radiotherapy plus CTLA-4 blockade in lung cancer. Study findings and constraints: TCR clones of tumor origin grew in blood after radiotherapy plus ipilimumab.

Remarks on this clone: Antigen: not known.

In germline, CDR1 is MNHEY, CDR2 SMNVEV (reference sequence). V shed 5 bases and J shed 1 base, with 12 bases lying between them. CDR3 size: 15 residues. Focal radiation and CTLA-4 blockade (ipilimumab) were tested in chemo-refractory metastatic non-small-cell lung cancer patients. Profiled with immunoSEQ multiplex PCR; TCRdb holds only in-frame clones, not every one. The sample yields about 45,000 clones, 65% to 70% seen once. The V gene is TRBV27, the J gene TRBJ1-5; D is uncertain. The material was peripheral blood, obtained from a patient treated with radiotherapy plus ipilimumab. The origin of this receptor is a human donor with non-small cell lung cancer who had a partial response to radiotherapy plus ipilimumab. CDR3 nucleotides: TGTGCCAGCAGTCCCGCCCGGGGAAGCAATCAGCCCCAGCATTTT. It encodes CASSPARGSNQPQHF.